The rows below give T cell receptor beta chains drawn from one sample of a study of tissue T cells after allogeneic stem cell transplantation. TCRdb's copy holds only in-frame clones and misses some; the assay was immunoSEQ multiplex PCR. The profile covers about 5,300 clones, with more than 60% appearing a single time and 7.7% taken by the ten largest. Sequenced material: tissue from the colon, taken at autopsy. These receptors all come from a female donor over 55 with lung cancer. CDR3s include the opening cysteine and the closing phenylalanine or tryptophan. D genes are given only for firm matches. Rows give clone size only sometimes, using once, few, many, or a class for an expanded clone.

J: TRBJ2-5
size: NA
V: TRBV7-2
D: TRBD2
CDR3: CASGSGSGGETQYF
DNA: TGTGCCAGCGGTAGCGGGAGTGGTGGAGAGACCCAGTACTTC

J: TRBJ2-7
size: NA
V: TRBV19
D: TRBD2
CDR3: CASSISGGSQSTFYEQYF
DNA: TGTGCCAGTAGTATTTCAGGCGGGAGCCAGTCTACCTTCTACGAGCAGTACTTC

J: TRBJ2-7
size: once
V: TRBV11-3
D: NA
CDR3: CASSPKRGAYEQYF
DNA: TGTGCCAGCAGCCCTAAAAGGGGGGCCTACGAGCAGTACTTC

J: TRBJ1-1
size: NA
V: TRBV11-3
D: TRBD1
CDR3: CASSPRQGAMNTEAFF
DNA: TGTGCCAGCAGCCCCCGACAGGGGGCTATGAACACTGAAGCTTTCTTT

J: TRBJ1-5
size: once
V: TRBV11-2
D: NA
CDR3: CASSLLWGANQPQHF
DNA: TGTGCCAGCAGCTTACTGTGGGGGGCTAATCAGCCCCAGCATTTT

J: TRBJ2-7
size: NA
V: TRBV9
D: NA
CDR3: CASSAHSRPGATYEQYF
DNA: TGTGCCAGCAGCGCACACTCAAGACCAGGGGCCACGTACGAGCAGTACTTC

J: TRBJ2-3
size: few
V: TRBV12-3/TRBV12-4
D: NA
CDR3: CASSLDTDTQYF
DNA: TGTGCCAGCAGTTTGGACACAGATACGCAGTATTTT

J: TRBJ1-2
size: NA
V: TRBV7-9
D: NA
CDR3: CASSPGRAGNYGYTF
DNA: TGTGCCAGCAGCCCAGGACGAGCAGGAAACTATGGCTACACCTTC

J: TRBJ2-1
size: NA
V: TRBV7-2
D: NA
CDR3: CASRGYNEQFF
DNA: TGTGCCAGCAGGGGGTACAATGAGCAGTTCTTC

J: TRBJ2-7
size: few
V: TRBV4-2
D: NA
CDR3: CASSQVSGAGYEQYF
DNA: TGTGCCAGCAGCCAAGTGTCGGGGGCGGGATACGAGCAGTACTTC

J: TRBJ2-7
size: NA
V: TRBV7-2
D: NA
CDR3: CASSLATTYEQYF
DNA: TGTGCCAGCAGTCTAGCGACAACCTACGAGCAGTACTTC

J: TRBJ1-6
size: NA
V: TRBV10-3
D: TRBD1
CDR3: CAISDSSPGGNSPLHF
DNA: TGTGCCATCAGTGATTCCTCCCCAGGGGGCAATTCACCCCTCCACTTT

J: TRBJ2-2
size: NA
V: TRBV6-5
D: NA
CDR3: CASSSRYQGFPGELFF
DNA: TGTGCCAGCAGTTCGCGCTACCAGGGGTTCCCCGGGGAGCTGTTTTTT

J: TRBJ2-3
size: NA
V: TRBV7-2
D: NA
CDR3: CASSYSYSADTQYF
DNA: TGTGCCAGCAGCTACTCCTACAGTGCAGATACGCAGTATTTT

J: TRBJ2-6
size: once
V: TRBV24-1
D: TRBD2
CDR3: CATSDLRLAGGPQSSGANVLTF
DNA: TGTGCCACCAGTGATTTGCGGCTAGCGGGAGGGCCACAAAGCTCTGGGGCCAACGTCCTGACTTTC

J: TRBJ2-5
size: once
V: TRBV30
D: NA
CDR3: CAWSVLVRETQYF
DNA: TGTGCCTGGAGTGTACTAGTACGAGAGACCCAGTACTTC

J: TRBJ2-1
size: few
V: TRBV6-6
D: NA
CDR3: CASSYSPGNEQFF
DNA: TGTGCCAGCAGTTACTCACCCGGGAATGAGCAGTTCTTC

J: TRBJ1-6
size: NA
V: TRBV4-3
D: NA
CDR3: CASSQVLGASDSPLHF
DNA: TGCGCCAGCAGCCAAGTTTTGGGGGCCTCGGATTCACCCCTCCACTTT

J: TRBJ2-1
size: once
V: TRBV7-9
D: NA
CDR3: CASSLVRRWEDGNEQFF
DNA: TGTGCCAGCAGCTTAGTTCGTAGGTGGGAGGACGGCAATGAGCAGTTCTTC

J: TRBJ2-7
size: NA
V: TRBV29-1
D: TRBD1
CDR3: CSVHRGSYEQYF
DNA: TGCAGCGTCCACAGGGGAAGTTACGAGCAGTACTTC

J: TRBJ2-3
size: NA
V: TRBV6-5
D: TRBD1
CDR3: CASSPDRGRDTQYF
DNA: TGTGCCAGCAGTCCCGACAGGGGAAGGGATACGCAGTATTTT

J: TRBJ2-7
size: NA
V: TRBV13
D: TRBD1
CDR3: CASSSSETGTPYEQYF
DNA: TGTGCCAGCAGCTCATCTGAGACAGGGACCCCCTACGAGCAGTACTTC

J: TRBJ1-3
size: few
V: TRBV7-2
D: NA
CDR3: CASSLGTGGNTIYF
DNA: TGTGCCAGCAGCTTAGGAACAGGAGGAAACACCATATATTTT

J: TRBJ1-2
size: NA
V: TRBV9
D: NA
CDR3: CASRTGLNYGYTF
DNA: TGTGCCAGCAGGACAGGCCTCAACTATGGCTACACCTTC

J: TRBJ1-5
size: NA
V: TRBV5-5
D: NA
CDR3: CASSLRDGNQPQHF
DNA: TGTGCCAGCAGCTTAAGGGATGGCAATCAGCCCCAGCATTTT

J: TRBJ2-5
size: NA
V: TRBV5-8
D: NA
CDR3: CASSAGQRQETQYF
DNA: TGTGCCAGCAGCGCGGGACAGAGACAAGAGACCCAGTACTTC

J: TRBJ2-1
size: NA
V: TRBV5-4
D: TRBD2
CDR3: CASSLGRLAERDEQFF
DNA: TGTGCCAGCAGCTTGGGTCGACTAGCGGAACGGGATGAGCAGTTCTTC

J: TRBJ1-5
size: medium-sized
V: TRBV4-1
D: TRBD1
CDR3: CASSQLTGQGLSTQHF
DNA: TGCGCCAGCAGCCAACTAACAGGACAGGGCCTGTCGACCCAGCATTTT

J: TRBJ1-1
size: NA
V: TRBV2
D: TRBD1
CDR3: CASRSSGTANTEAFF
DNA: TGTGCCAGCAGAAGCTCCGGGACAGCGAACACTGAAGCTTTCTTT

J: TRBJ1-5
size: NA
V: TRBV12-5
D: NA
CDR3: CASGLDYQPQHF
DNA: TGTGCTAGTGGTTTGGACTATCAGCCCCAGCATTTT

J: TRBJ2-2
size: NA
V: TRBV9
D: NA
CDR3: CASSVEFVAGGELFF
DNA: TGTGCCAGCAGCGTAGAGTTTGTTGCGGGCGGGGAGCTGTTTTTT

J: TRBJ2-3
size: NA
V: TRBV10-3
D: NA
CDR3: CAISAAGGHTDTQYF
DNA: TGTGCCATCAGTGCGGCTGGCGGGCACACAGATACGCAGTATTTT

J: TRBJ2-7
size: large
V: TRBV14
D: TRBD1
CDR3: CASSSLTDRAYEQYF
DNA: TGTGCCAGCAGCTCGCTAACAGACAGGGCCTACGAGCAGTACTTC

J: TRBJ1-5
size: NA
V: TRBV28
D: NA
CDR3: CASSLPPGLDNQPQHF
DNA: TGTGCCAGCAGTTTACCCCCAGGCTTGGACAATCAGCCCCAGCATTTT

J: TRBJ1-1
size: NA
V: TRBV7-2
D: NA
CDR3: CASSLRGLGNEAFF
DNA: TGTGCCAGCAGCTTAAGGGGTCTCGGGAATGAAGCTTTCTTT

J: TRBJ1-1
size: NA
V: TRBV19
D: NA
CDR3: CASSMVGADTEAFF
DNA: TGTGCCAGTAGTATGGTAGGGGCGGACACTGAAGCTTTCTTT

J: TRBJ1-5
size: NA
V: TRBV10-3
D: TRBD1
CDR3: CAISELGTDQPQHF
DNA: TGTGCCATCAGTGAGTTAGGGACAGATCAGCCCCAGCATTTT

J: TRBJ2-7
size: NA
V: TRBV11-1
D: TRBD2
CDR3: CASSPRTSGSNEQYF
DNA: TGTGCCAGCAGCCCTAGGACTAGCGGGAGTAACGAGCAGTACTTC

J: TRBJ1-3
size: once
V: TRBV6-5
D: NA
CDR3: CASSTTIGNTIYF
DNA: TGTGCCAGCAGTACCACCATAGGGAACACCATATATTTT

J: TRBJ2-2
size: NA
V: TRBV5-1
D: NA
CDR3: CASYIGDLPNTGELFF
DNA: TGCGCCAGCTACATCGGAGACCTACCGAACACCGGGGAGCTGTTTTTT

J: TRBJ1-1
size: NA
V: TRBV10-3
D: TRBD1
CDR3: CAISDILRDRVVVTEAFF
DNA: TGTGCCATCAGTGACATACTCCGGGACAGGGTCGTAGTTACTGAAGCTTTCTTT

J: TRBJ2-1
size: once
V: TRBV6-6
D: NA
CDR3: CASSPPGLDWPYNEQFF
DNA: TGTGCCAGCAGTCCTCCGGGGTTGGATTGGCCCTACAATGAGCAGTTCTTC

J: TRBJ2-1
size: NA
V: TRBV6-1
D: TRBD2
CDR3: CASSTPGLAEGEFF
DNA: TGTGCCAGCAGTACGCCGGGACTAGCGGAGGGGGAGTTCTTC